The present entry profiles one T cell receptor beta chain with its context. Its antigen remains unidentified. These data come from a study of cytomegalovirus exposure and HLA in healthy donors. Looking at the study overall: Among the 400 or so donors who were genotyped, about 80% fell in the genetic ancestry cluster that is associated with self-reported Caucasian donors. Study-wide results and caveats: Apparent HLA restriction characterized most CMV-associated TCR beta chains in a later analysis.

Germline values: CDR1 MNHEY, CDR2 SVGAGI. There are 16 residues in the CDR3. V was trimmed by 1 base and J by 1 base, leaving 11 bases between them. PCR amplification relied on 60 Vbeta primers (plus 13 Jbeta primers). TCRdb's copy holds only in-frame clones and misses some; the assay was immunoSEQ multiplex PCR. The table shows 200,000 to 250,000 clones, with around 81% occurring only once. Sequenced: PBMCs. This receptor was identified in a woman aged 55-69 years in good health and CMV-seropositive. The chain links TRBV6-5 to TRBJ1-5, with unresolved D. The CDR3 region has the DNA TGTGCCAGCAGTTACTTCCTTAAGAGGAGCAATCAGCCCCAGCATTTT. It yields the protein CASSYFLKRSNQPQHF.